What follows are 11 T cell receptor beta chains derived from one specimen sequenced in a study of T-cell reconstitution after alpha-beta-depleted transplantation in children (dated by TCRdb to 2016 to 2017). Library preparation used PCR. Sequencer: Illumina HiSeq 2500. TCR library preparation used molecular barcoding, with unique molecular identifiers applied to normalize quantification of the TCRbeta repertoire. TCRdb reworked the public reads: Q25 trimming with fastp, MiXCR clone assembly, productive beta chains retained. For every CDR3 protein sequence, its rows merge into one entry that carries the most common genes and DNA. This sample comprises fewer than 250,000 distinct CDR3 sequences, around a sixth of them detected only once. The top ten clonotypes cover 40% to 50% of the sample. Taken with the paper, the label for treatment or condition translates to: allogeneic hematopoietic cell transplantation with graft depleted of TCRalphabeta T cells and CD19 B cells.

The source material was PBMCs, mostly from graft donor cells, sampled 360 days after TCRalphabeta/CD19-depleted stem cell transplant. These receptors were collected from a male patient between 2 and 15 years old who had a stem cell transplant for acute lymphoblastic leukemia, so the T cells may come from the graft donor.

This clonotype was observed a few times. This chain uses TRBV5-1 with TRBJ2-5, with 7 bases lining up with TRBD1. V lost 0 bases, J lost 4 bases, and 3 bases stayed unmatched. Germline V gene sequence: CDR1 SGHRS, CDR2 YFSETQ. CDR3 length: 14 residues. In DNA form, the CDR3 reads TGCGCCAGCAGCTTGGTGTCAGGGGGAGAGACCCAGTACTTC. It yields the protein CASSLVSGGETQYF.

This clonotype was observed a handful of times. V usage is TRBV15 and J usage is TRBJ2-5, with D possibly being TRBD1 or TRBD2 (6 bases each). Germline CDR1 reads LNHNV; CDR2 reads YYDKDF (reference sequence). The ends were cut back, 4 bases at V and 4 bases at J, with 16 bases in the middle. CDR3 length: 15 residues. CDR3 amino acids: CATSKGGRGLETQYF. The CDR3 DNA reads TGTGCCACCAGCAAGGGGGGCCGAGGATTAGAGACCCAGTACTTC.

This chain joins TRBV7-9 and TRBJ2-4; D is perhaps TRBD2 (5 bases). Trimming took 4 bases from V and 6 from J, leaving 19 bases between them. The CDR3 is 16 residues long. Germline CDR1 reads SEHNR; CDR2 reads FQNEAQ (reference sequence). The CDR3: CASSYQNDGEGNIQYF. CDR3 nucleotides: TGTGCCAGCAGCTACCAGAACGACGGAGAGGGAAACATTCAGTACTTC.

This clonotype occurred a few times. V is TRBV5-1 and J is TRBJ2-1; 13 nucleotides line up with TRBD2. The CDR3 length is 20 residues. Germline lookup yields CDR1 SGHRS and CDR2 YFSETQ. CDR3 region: CADPRKTRGLAGPPRNEQFF. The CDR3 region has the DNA TGCGCAGATCCTCGAAAGACCCGGGGACTAGCGGGGCCACCGAGAAATGAGCAGTTCTTC.

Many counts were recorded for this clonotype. CDR3 sequence: CATEFTDTQYF. CDR3 DNA sequence: TGTGCCACCGAGTTCACAGATACGCAGTATTTT. This rearrangement joins TRBV19 to TRBJ2-3; D is undetermined. Germline CDR1 reads LNHDA; CDR2 reads SQIVND (reference sequence). V lost 10 bases and J lost 2, with 7 bases in between. The CDR3 spans 11 residues.

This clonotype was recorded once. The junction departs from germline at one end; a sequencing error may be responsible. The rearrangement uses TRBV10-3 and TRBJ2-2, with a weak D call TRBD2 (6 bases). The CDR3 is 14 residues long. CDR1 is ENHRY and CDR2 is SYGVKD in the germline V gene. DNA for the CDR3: TGTGCCATCCTCCCGGGGGAGGACACCGGGGAGCCGTTTTTT. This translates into CAILPGEDTGEPFF.

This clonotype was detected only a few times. The CDR3 DNA follows: TGTGCCAGCAGACAGGGCGGTGGGAATCAGCCCCAGCATTTT. Encoded protein: CASRQGGGNQPQHF. The V call is TRBV27, the J call TRBJ1-5; tentative D call: TRBD1 (6 bases). V lost 6 bases and J lost 4, with 13 bases in between. This CDR3 is built from 14 residues. Germline assignment: CDR1 MNHEY and CDR2 SMNVEV (reference sequence).

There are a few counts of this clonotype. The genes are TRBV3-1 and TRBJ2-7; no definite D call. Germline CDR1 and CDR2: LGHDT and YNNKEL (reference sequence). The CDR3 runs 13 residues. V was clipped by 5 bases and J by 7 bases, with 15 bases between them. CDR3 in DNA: TGTGCCAGCAGCGGAGACATCCTTATAGAGCAGTACTTC. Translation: CASSGDILIEQYF.

The DNA for the CDR3 is TGTGCCAGCAGTCAACAGATAGCGGCGACCTCCTACGAGCAGTACTTC. Protein: CASSQQIAATSYEQYF. V usage is TRBV7-2 and J usage is TRBJ2-7, with a weak D call TRBD2 (6 bases). The CDR3 spans 16 residues. V lost 6 bases to trimming and J lost 0 bases, with 18 bases between them. The V gene's germline CDR1 is SGHTA and CDR2 FQGNSA.

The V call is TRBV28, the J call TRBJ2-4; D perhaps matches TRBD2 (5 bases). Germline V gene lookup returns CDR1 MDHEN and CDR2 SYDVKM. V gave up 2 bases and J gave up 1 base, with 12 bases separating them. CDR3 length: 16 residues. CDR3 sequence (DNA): TGTGCCAGCAGTTTAGAGATTCCGGGGGCCAAAAACATTCAGTACTTC. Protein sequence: CASSLEIPGAKNIQYF. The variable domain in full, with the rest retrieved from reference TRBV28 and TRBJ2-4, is DVKVTQSSRYLVKRTGEKVFLECVQDMDHENMFWYRQDPGLGLRLIYFSYDVKMKEKGDIPEGYSVSREKKERFSLILESASTNQTSMYLCASSLEIPGAKNIQYFGAGTRLSVL.

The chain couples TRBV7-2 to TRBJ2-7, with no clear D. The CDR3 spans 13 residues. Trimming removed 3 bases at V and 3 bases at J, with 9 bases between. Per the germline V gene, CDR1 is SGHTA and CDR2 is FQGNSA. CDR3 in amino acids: CASSLGRNYEQYF. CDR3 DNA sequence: TGTGCCAGCAGCTTGGGTCGGAACTACGAGCAGTACTTC.